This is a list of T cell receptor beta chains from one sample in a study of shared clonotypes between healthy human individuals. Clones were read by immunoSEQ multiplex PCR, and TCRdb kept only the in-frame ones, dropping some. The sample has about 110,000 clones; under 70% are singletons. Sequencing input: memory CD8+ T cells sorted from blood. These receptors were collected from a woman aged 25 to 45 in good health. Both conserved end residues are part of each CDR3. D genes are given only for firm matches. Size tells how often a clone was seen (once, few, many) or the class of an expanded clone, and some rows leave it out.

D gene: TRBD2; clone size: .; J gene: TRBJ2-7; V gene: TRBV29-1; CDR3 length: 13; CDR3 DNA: TGCAGCGTTTACGAGACTAGCGCCTACGAGCAGTACTTC; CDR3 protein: CSVYETSAYEQYF
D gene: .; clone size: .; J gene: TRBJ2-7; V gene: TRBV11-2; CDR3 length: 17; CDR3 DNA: TGTGCCAGCAGCTTATCCCCTCTGAGCGGTGCATCCTACGAGCAGTACTTC; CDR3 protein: CASSLSPLSGASYEQYF
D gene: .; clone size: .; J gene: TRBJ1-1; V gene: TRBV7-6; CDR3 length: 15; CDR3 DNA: TGTGCCAGCAGCTTATCCGGGGGTCCGGGAACTGAAGCTTTCTTT; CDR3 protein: CASSLSGGPGTEAFF
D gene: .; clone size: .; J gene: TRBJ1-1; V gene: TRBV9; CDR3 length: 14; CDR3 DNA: TGTGCCAGCAGTGTAGGACCGATGGGCACTGAAGCTTTCTTT; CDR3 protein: CASSVGPMGTEAFF
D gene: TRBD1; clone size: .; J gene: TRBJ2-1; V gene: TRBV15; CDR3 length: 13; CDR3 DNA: TGTGCCACCGGACAGGGGTTAGGTTATGAGCAGTTCTTC; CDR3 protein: CATGQGLGYEQFF
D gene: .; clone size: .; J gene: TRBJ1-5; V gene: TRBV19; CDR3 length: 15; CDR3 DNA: TGTGCCAGTAGTATAGTCCCGGGAGGGAATCAGCCCCAGCATTTT; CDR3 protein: CASSIVPGGNQPQHF
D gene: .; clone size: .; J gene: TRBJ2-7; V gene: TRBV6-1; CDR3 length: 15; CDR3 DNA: TGTGCCAGCAGTGGTTCCGACAGTGCCTCCTACGAGCAGTACTTC; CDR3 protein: CASSGSDSASYEQYF
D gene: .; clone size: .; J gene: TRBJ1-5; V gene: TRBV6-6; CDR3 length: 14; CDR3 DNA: TGTGCCAGCAGTTACATCAGGGTTAATCAGCCCCAGCATTTT; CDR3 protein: CASSYIRVNQPQHF
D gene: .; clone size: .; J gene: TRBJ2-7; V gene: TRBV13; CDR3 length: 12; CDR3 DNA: TGTGCCAGCAGCTTAGGAAGGCCCGAGCAGTACTTC; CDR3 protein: CASSLGRPEQYF
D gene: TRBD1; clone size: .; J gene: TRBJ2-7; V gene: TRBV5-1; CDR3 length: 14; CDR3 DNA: TGCGCCAGCAGCGATTGGGACAGTCGGGTAGAGCAGTACTTC; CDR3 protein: CASSDWDSRVEQYF
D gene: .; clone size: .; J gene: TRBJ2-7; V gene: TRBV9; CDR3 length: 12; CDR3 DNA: TGTGCCAGCGGCTCGGTACCCTACGAGCAGTACTTC; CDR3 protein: CASGSVPYEQYF
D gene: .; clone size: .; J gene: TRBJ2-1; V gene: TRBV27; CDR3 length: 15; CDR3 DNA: TGTGCCAGCAGTGATCGGCAGGCGATATACAATGAGCAGTTCTTC; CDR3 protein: CASSDRQAIYNEQFF
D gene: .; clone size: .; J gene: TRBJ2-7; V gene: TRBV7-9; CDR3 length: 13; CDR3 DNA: TGTGCCAGCAGCTTTGCCCTCTCCTACGAGCAGTACTTC; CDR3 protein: CASSFALSYEQYF
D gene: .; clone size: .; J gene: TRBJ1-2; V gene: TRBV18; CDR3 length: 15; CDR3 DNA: TGTGCCAGCTCACCAAACCAGGGACACAACTATGGCTACACCTTC; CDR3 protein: CASSPNQGHNYGYTF
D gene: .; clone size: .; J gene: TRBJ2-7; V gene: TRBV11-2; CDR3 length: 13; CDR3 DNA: TGTGCCAGCAGCCACCCCGGGTCCTACGAGCAGTACTTC; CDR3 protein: CASSHPGSYEQYF
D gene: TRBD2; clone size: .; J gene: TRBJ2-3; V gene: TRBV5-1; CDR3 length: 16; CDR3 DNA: TGCGCCAGCAGCCCCCAGACTAGCGGGTTTCTGGATACGCAGTATTTT; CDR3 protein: CASSPQTSGFLDTQYF
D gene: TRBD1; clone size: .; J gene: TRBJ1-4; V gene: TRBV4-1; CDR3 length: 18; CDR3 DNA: TGCGCCAGCAGCCAAGTCATCCCGCCGGGGACAGGGAATGAAAAACTGTTTTTT; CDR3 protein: CASSQVIPPGTGNEKLFF
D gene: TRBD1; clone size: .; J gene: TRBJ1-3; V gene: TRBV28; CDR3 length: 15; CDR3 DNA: TGTGCCAGCAGGTCGAGGACAGGGTTTTCAAACACCATATATTTT; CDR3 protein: CASRSRTGFSNTIYF
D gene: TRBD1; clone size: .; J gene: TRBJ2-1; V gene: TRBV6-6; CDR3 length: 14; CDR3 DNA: TGTGCCAGCAGACCGGGACAGAGCTACGGTGAGCAGTTCTTC; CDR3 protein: CASRPGQSYGEQFF
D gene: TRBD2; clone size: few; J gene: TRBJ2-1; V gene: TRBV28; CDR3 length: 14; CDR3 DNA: TGTGCCAGCAGTTTCAGCGGGGGAGACAATGAGCAGTTCTTC; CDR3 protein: CASSFSGGDNEQFF
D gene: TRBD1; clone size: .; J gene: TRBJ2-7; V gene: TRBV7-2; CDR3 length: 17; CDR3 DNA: TGTGCCAGCAGCCAAAGAGGGACAGGGGATAGAAGCTACGAGCAGTACTTC; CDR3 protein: CASSQRGTGDRSYEQYF
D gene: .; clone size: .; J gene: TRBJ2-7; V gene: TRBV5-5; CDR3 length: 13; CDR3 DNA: TGTGCCAGCACACCTGTACCAGACTACGAGCAGTACTTC; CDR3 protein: CASTPVPDYEQYF
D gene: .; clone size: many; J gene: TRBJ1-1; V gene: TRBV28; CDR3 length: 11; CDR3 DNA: TGTGCCAGACCAATGAACACTGAAGCTTTCTTT; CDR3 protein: CARPMNTEAFF
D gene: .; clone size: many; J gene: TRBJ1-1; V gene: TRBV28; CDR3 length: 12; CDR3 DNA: TGTGCCAGTCAACTAATGAACACTGAAGCTTTCTTT; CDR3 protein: CASQLMNTEAFF
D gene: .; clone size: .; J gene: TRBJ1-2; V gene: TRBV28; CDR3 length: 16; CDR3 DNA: TGTGCCAGCAGCCACTCCGGGGACAACCATAACTATGGCTACACCTTC; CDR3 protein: CASSHSGDNHNYGYTF
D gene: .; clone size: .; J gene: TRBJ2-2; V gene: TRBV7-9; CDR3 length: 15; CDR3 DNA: TGTGCCAGCAGCACTACAGGGCCGAACACCGGGGAGCTGTTTTTT; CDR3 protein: CASSTTGPNTGELFF
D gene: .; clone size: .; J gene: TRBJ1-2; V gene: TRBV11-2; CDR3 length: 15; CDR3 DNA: TGTGCCAGCAGCTTGGGAGCATGGGTATACTATGGCTACACCTTC; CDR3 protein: CASSLGAWVYYGYTF
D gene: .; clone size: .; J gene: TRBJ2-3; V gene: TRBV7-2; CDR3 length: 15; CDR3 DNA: TGTGCCAGCAGCTCAAACTACATAAGCACAGATACGCAGTATTTT; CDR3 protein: CASSSNYISTDTQYF
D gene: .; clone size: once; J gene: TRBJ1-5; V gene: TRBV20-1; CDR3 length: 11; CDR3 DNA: TGCAGTGCTAGAGACCGGGATCGCCAGCATTTT; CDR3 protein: CSARDRDRQHF
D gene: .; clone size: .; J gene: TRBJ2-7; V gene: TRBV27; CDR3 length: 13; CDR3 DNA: TGTGCCAGCAGCCTACAGGGATCCTACGAGCAGTACTTC; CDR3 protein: CASSLQGSYEQYF
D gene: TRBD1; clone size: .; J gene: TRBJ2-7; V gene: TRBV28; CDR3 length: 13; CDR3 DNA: TGTGCCAGCAGTCGGACAGGGGTCTACGAGCAGTACTTC; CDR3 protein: CASSRTGVYEQYF
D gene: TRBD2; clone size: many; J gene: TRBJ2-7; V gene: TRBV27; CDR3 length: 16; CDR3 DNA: TGTGCCAGCAGTTTAGTAGCGGGGGAGTCCTCCTACGAGCAGTACTTC; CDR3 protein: CASSLVAGESSYEQYF
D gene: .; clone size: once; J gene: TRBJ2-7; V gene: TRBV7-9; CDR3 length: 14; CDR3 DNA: TGTGCCAGCAGCTTAGCAGGGGGGGCCGTGGAGCAGTACTTC; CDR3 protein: CASSLAGGAVEQYF
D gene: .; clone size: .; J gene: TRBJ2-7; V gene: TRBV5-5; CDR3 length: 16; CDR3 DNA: TGTGCCAGCAGCCAAGATGGGGCCGACGCCCCCTACGAGCAGTACTTC; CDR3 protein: CASSQDGADAPYEQYF
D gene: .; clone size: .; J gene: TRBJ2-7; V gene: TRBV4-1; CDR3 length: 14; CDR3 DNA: TGCGCCAGCAGCCAAGCGAGACGGCCCTACGAGCAGTACTTC; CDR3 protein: CASSQARRPYEQYF
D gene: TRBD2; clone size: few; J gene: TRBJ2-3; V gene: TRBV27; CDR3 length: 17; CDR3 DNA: TGTGCCAGCAGTTTCACGATTAGCGGGATGGGTGCAGATACGCAGTATTTT; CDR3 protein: CASSFTISGMGADTQYF
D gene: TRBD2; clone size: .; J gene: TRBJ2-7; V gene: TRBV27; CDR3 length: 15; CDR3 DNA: TGTGCCAGCAGTGTAAGGCCTAGCGGCCACTACGAGCAGTACTTC; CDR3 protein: CASSVRPSGHYEQYF
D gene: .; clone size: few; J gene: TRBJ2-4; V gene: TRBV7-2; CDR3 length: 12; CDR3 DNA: TGTGCCAGCAGCTTGTACAGGGACATTCAGTACTTC; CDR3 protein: CASSLYRDIQYF
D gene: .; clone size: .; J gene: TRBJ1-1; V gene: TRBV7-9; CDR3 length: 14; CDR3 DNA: TGTGCCAGCAGCGCCCAGACTGAGGCGGCTGAAGCTTTCTTT; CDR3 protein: CASSAQTEAAEAFF
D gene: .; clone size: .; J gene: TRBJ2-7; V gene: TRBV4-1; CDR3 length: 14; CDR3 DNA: TGCGCCAGCAGCTCCGGTGGATTGACCTACGAGCAGTACTTC; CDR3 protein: CASSSGGLTYEQYF
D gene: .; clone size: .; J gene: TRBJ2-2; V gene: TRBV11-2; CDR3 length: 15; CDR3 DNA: TGTGCCAGCAGCCCAAGAGGACAGATCGCCGGGGAGCTGTTTTTT; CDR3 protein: CASSPRGQIAGELFF
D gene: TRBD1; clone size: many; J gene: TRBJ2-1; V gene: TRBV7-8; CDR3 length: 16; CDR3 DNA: TGTGCCAGCAGCTTTTATCCGGGACAGCCTGACAATGAGCAGTTCTTC; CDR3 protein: CASSFYPGQPDNEQFF
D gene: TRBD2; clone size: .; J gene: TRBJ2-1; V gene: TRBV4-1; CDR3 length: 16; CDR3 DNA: TGCGCCAGCAGCCAAGTCATAGCGGGAGGGCCCGGTGAGCAGTTCTTC; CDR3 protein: CASSQVIAGGPGEQFF
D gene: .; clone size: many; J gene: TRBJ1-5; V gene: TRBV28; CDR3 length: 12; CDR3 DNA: TGTGCCAGCACCCGCAGGGAGCAGCCCCAGCATTTT; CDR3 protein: CASTRREQPQHF
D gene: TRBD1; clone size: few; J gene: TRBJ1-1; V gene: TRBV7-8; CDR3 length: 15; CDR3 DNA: TGTGCCAGCAGCTTAGTAGAGGGGGCAGTCACTGAAGCTTTCTTT; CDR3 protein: CASSLVEGAVTEAFF
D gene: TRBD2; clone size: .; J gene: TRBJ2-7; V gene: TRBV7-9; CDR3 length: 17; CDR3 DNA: TGTGCCAGCAGCCCGCGGACTAGCGGGAGTTCCTCCTACGAGCAGTACTTC; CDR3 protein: CASSPRTSGSSSYEQYF
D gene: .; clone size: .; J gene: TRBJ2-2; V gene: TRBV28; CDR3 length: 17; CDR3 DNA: TGTGCCAGCAGTTTATACCTGGTCGGCAGGGCAACCGGGGAGCTGTTTTTT; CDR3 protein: CASSLYLVGRATGELFF
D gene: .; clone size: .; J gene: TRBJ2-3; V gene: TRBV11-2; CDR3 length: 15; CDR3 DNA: TGTGCCAGCAGCTTAGTGGGGGGAGCTGCAGATACGCAGTATTTT; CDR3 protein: CASSLVGGAADTQYF